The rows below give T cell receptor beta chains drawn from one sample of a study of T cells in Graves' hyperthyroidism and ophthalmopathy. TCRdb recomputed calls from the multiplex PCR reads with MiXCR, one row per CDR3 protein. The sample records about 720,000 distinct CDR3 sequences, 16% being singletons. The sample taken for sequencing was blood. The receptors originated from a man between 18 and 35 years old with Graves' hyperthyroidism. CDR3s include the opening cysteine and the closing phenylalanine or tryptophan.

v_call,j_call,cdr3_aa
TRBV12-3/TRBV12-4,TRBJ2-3,CASSPSRLGLTDTQYF
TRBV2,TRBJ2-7,CASSLTTGSEQYF
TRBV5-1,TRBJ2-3,CASSPSRATDTQYF
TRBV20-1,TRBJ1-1,CRLSRPMNTEAFF
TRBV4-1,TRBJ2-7,CASSQGYLGQGVNEQYF
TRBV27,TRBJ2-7,CASSIQGHEQYF
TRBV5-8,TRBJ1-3,CASTVGVAPRNTIYF
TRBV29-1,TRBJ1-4,CSVRKTNEKLFF
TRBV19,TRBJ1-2,CASHTQTYGYTF
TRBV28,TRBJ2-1,CASSSPDASGKSGDEQFF